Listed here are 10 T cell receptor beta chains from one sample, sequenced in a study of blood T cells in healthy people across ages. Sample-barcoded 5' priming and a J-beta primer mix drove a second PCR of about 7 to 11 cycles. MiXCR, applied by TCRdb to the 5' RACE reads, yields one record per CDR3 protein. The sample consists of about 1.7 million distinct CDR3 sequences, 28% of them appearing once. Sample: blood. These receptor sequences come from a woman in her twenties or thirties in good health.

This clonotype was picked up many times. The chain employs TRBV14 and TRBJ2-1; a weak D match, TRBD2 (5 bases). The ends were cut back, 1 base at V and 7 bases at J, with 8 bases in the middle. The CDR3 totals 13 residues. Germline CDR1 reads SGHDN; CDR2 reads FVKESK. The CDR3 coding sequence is TGTGCCAGCAGCCAAGTGACGGGGAATGAGCAGTTCTTC. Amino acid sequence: CASSQVTGNEQFF.

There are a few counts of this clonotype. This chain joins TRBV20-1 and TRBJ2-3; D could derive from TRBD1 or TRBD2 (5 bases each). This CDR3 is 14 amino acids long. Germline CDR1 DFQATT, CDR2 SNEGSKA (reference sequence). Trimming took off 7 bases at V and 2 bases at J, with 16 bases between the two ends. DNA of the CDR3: TGCAGTGTTTTGCCGGGACGCTACACAGATACGCAGTATTTT. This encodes CSVLPGRYTDTQYF.

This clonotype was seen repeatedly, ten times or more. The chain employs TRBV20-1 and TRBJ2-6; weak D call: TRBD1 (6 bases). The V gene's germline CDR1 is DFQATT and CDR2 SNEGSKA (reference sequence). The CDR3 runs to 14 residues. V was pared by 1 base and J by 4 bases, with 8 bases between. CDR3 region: CSARVGAGANVLTF. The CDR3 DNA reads TGCAGTGCTAGAGTGGGGGCCGGGGCCAACGTCCTGACTTTC.

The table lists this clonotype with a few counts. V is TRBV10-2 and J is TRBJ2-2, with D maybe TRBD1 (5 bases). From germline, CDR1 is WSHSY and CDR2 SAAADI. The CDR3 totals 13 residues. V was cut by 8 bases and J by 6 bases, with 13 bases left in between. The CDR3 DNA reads TGCGCCAGCCGACAGCCGTCGGCCGGGGAGCTGTTTTTT. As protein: CASRQPSAGELFF.

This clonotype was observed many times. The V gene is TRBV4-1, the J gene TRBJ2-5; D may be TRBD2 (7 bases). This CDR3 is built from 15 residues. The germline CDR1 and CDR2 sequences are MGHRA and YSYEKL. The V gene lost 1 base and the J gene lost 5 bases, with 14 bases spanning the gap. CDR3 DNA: TGCGCCAGCAGCCAAGGGGGGGGCATTCTGGAGACCCAGTACTTC. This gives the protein CASSQGGGILETQYF.

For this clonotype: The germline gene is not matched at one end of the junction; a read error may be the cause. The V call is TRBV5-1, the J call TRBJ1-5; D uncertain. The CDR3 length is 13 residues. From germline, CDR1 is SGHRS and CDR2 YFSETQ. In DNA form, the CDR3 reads TGCGCCAGCAGTCGGGATAGCAATCAGACCCAGCATTTT. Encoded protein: CASSRDSNQTQHF.

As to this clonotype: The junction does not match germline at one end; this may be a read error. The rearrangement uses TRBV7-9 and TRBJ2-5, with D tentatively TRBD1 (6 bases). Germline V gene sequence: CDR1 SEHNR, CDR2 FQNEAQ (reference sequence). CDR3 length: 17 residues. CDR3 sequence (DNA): TGTGTCAGCAGCCCCACCCAGGAGGACAGCATCCAAGAGACCCAGTACTTC. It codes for CVSSPTQEDSIQETQYF.

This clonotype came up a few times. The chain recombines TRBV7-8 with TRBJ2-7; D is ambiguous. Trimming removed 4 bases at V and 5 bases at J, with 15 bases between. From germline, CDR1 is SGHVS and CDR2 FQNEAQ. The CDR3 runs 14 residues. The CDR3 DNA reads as TGTGCCAGCAGCTCGGACCCCTACCGTCACGAGCAGTACTTC. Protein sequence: CASSSDPYRHEQYF.

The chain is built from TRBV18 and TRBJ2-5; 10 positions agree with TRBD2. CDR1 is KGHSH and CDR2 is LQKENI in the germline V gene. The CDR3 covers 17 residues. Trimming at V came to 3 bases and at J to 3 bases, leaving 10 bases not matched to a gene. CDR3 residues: CASSPMGLAGVKETQYF. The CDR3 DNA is TGTGCCAGCTCACCCATGGGGCTAGCGGGAGTCAAAGAGACCCAGTACTTC.

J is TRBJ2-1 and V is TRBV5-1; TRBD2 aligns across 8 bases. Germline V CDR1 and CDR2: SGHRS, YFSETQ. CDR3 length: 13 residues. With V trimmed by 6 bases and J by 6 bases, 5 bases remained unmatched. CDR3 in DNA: TGCGCCAGCAATAGCGGGACCTTCAATGAGCAGTTCTTC. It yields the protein CASNSGTFNEQFF.